Below, one T cell receptor (beta chain) is given with its context. Its antigen is currently unknown. The data were taken from a study of T cells in localized non-small cell lung cancer. Whole-study findings and limits: Uninvolved adjacent lung, not tumor, had the highest T cell clonality. When the top 100 tumor clones were examined, a median about 60 of them also appeared in the adjacent lung, which was paired and uninvolved.

V shed 3 bases and J shed 8 bases, with 8 bases lying between them. The CDR3 contains 13 residues. Germline V lookup: CDR1 MNHEY, CDR2 SMNVEV (reference sequence). Repertoires were generated with immunoSEQ multiplex PCR, while TCRdb's copy carries only in-frame clones and drops some. The repertoire holds tens of thousands of clones, with around 94% as singletons. The source is an older female donor with stage I lung adenocarcinoma. V and J are TRBV27 and TRBJ1-6, with a weak D call TRBD1 (5 bases). The sequencing used peripheral blood, collected before any cancer treatment. In DNA form, the CDR3 reads TGTGCCAGCAGTTTGGAAGGGGATTCACCCCTCCACTTT. Its translation is CASSLEGDSPLHF.